These T cell receptor beta chains were read from a single sample in a study of blood T cells in healthy people across ages. TCRdb independently ran MiXCR on the 5' RACE reads; one entry per CDR3 protein. The sample records 650,000 to 950,000 distinct CDR3 sequences, 40% to 50% being singletons. The sequencing input was blood. All receptors derive from a man aged 60-69 years in good health. CDR3s include the opening cysteine and the closing phenylalanine or tryptophan. Each record gives: J gene, V gene, clone size, D gene, CDR3 DNA, CDR3 protein. A D gene is named only where the DNA matches it firmly. Clone size is given for some rows only: seen once, a few or many times, or a class if the clone is expanded.

j_call: TRBJ2-5
v_call: TRBV11-3
clone_size: many
d_call: .
cdr3_nt: TGTGCCAGCAGCCCCCCCACAGGGTCGACATTCGAGACCCAGTACTTC
cdr3_aa: CASSPPTGSTFETQYF

j_call: TRBJ2-4
v_call: TRBV20-1
clone_size: .
d_call: .
cdr3_nt: TGCAGTGCCAAAGGGGACAAAACTGCAGCCAAAAACATTCAGTACTTC
cdr3_aa: CSAKGDKTAAKNIQYF

j_call: TRBJ2-2
v_call: TRBV7-2
clone_size: .
d_call: .
cdr3_nt: TGTGCCAGCAGCATCGGACAGACCGGGGAGCTGTTTTTT
cdr3_aa: CASSIGQTGELFF

j_call: TRBJ2-7
v_call: TRBV4-3
clone_size: .
d_call: TRBD1
cdr3_nt: TGCGCCAGCAGCCAAGATTCCCTGTTGACAGGGCTTTCCTACGAGCAGTACTTC
cdr3_aa: CASSQDSLLTGLSYEQYF

j_call: TRBJ1-2
v_call: TRBV28
clone_size: many
d_call: TRBD1
cdr3_nt: TGTGCCAGCAGTTTATTAGTCAGGGGGCCCTATGGCTACACCTTC
cdr3_aa: CASSLLVRGPYGYTF

j_call: TRBJ1-4
v_call: TRBV4-3
clone_size: .
d_call: .
cdr3_nt: TGCGCCAGCAGCCAAACGGCAGGGCAAGAAAAACTGTTTTTT
cdr3_aa: CASSQTAGQEKLFF

j_call: TRBJ2-7
v_call: TRBV5-4
clone_size: few
d_call: TRBD1
cdr3_nt: TGTGCCAGCAGCGGGACAGGGAACTACGAGCAGTACTTC
cdr3_aa: CASSGTGNYEQYF

j_call: TRBJ1-6
v_call: TRBV3-1
clone_size: .
d_call: TRBD1
cdr3_nt: TGTGCCAGCAGCCAAGAGGGACAGATTTATAATTCACCCCTCCACTTT
cdr3_aa: CASSQEGQIYNSPLHF

j_call: TRBJ2-7
v_call: TRBV3-1
clone_size: few
d_call: .
cdr3_nt: TGTGCCAGCAGCCAAGTGAGGGGGAACGAGCAGTACTTC
cdr3_aa: CASSQVRGNEQYF

j_call: TRBJ2-3
v_call: TRBV28
clone_size: few
d_call: .
cdr3_nt: TGTGCCAGCAGACAGTCAGTTTTAGATACGCAGTATTTT
cdr3_aa: CASRQSVLDTQYF

j_call: TRBJ2-7
v_call: TRBV28
clone_size: many
d_call: TRBD1
cdr3_nt: TGTGCCAGCAGGAGACAGGGGATCCACGAGCAGTACTTC
cdr3_aa: CASRRQGIHEQYF

j_call: TRBJ2-7
v_call: TRBV7-2
clone_size: few
d_call: .
cdr3_nt: TGTGCCAGCAGCTTAGGGAACAGGAGCTCCTACGAGCAGTACTTC
cdr3_aa: CASSLGNRSSYEQYF

j_call: TRBJ2-5
v_call: TRBV2
clone_size: .
d_call: .
cdr3_nt: TGTGCCAGCAGTGACCAGGGGCAGGTACAAGAGACCCAGTACTTC
cdr3_aa: CASSDQGQVQETQYF

j_call: TRBJ2-7
v_call: TRBV3-1
clone_size: few
d_call: .
cdr3_nt: TGTGCCAGCAGCCAAGTGAGTAGCAGGGAAGGAGTCGAGCAGTACTTC
cdr3_aa: CASSQVSSREGVEQYF

j_call: TRBJ2-7
v_call: TRBV5-1
clone_size: few
d_call: .
cdr3_nt: TGCGCCAGCAGCGCACGGACAGAGTACGAGCAGTACTTC
cdr3_aa: CASSARTEYEQYF

j_call: TRBJ2-7
v_call: TRBV7-2
clone_size: many
d_call: TRBD2
cdr3_nt: TGTGCCAGCAGCCCCTACAGCGGGGGCCTCGAGCAGTACTTC
cdr3_aa: CASSPYSGGLEQYF

j_call: TRBJ2-7
v_call: TRBV21-1
clone_size: .
d_call: .
cdr3_nt: TGTGCCAGCAGCACCACGCGGGACAGGGGATCTGGTTCCTACGAGCAGTACTTC
cdr3_aa: CASSTTRDRGSGSYEQYF

j_call: TRBJ2-1
v_call: TRBV4-1
clone_size: .
d_call: TRBD2
cdr3_nt: TGCGCCAGCAGCCTGAGGTCGGGACTAGCGGGGTCGAGTTTAAAGTTCTTC
cdr3_aa: CASSLRSGLAGSSLKFF

j_call: TRBJ2-6
v_call: TRBV6-6
clone_size: .
d_call: .
cdr3_nt: TGTGCCAGCAGATGGGGGGCCGGCTCTGGGGCCAACGTCCTGACTTTC
cdr3_aa: CASRWGAGSGANVLTF

j_call: TRBJ2-3
v_call: TRBV5-5
clone_size: .
d_call: .
cdr3_nt: TGTGCCAGCACTAGCGCCCGCGAAGATACGCAGTATTTT
cdr3_aa: CASTSAREDTQYF

j_call: TRBJ2-5
v_call: TRBV20-1
clone_size: .
d_call: .
cdr3_nt: TGCAGTACCAGTTACCAAGAGACCCAGTACTTC
cdr3_aa: CSTSYQETQYF

j_call: TRBJ2-7
v_call: TRBV5-1
clone_size: once
d_call: TRBD1
cdr3_nt: TGCGCCAGCAGCCGAGCGCGGGGGACAGGGACCTACGAGCAGTACTTC
cdr3_aa: CASSRARGTGTYEQYF

j_call: TRBJ1-2
v_call: TRBV30
clone_size: .
d_call: .
cdr3_nt: TGTGCCTGGAGGAAGGTTTACTATGGCTACACCTTC
cdr3_aa: CAWRKVYYGYTF

j_call: TRBJ2-5
v_call: TRBV18
clone_size: few
d_call: .
cdr3_nt: TGTGCCAGCTCACCATCCGGGGGTAATGAGCAGTACTTC
cdr3_aa: CASSPSGGNEQYF

j_call: TRBJ1-1
v_call: TRBV6-1
clone_size: few
d_call: .
cdr3_nt: TGTGCCAGCAGTGAACAACCCACAGGGATCACTGAAGCTTTCTTT
cdr3_aa: CASSEQPTGITEAFF

j_call: TRBJ2-1
v_call: TRBV27
clone_size: .
d_call: TRBD1
cdr3_nt: TGTGCCAGCAGTTTGTTCGACAGGGGAAATGAGCAGTTCTTC
cdr3_aa: CASSLFDRGNEQFF

j_call: TRBJ2-3
v_call: TRBV27
clone_size: .
d_call: .
cdr3_nt: TGTGCCAGCAGTCTGACAGGCCGTAGCACAGATACGCAGTATTTT
cdr3_aa: CASSLTGRSTDTQYF

j_call: TRBJ1-1
v_call: TRBV4-1
clone_size: .
d_call: TRBD1
cdr3_nt: TGCGCCAGCAGCCCTCGGACAGGGGGTTTGAACACTGAAGCTTTCTTT
cdr3_aa: CASSPRTGGLNTEAFF

j_call: TRBJ2-7
v_call: TRBV12-3/TRBV12-4
clone_size: .
d_call: .
cdr3_nt: TGTGCCAGCAGTTTCTCGGACTTGAAGAACGAGCAGTACTTC
cdr3_aa: CASSFSDLKNEQYF

j_call: TRBJ1-1
v_call: TRBV4-3
clone_size: .
d_call: .
cdr3_nt: TGCGCCAGCAGCCACAACAGGGAGCCTGAAGCTTTCTTT
cdr3_aa: CASSHNREPEAFF

j_call: TRBJ2-1
v_call: TRBV20-1
clone_size: .
d_call: TRBD1
cdr3_nt: TGCAGTGTTCCGGACAGGGGGGACAATGAGCAGTTCTTC
cdr3_aa: CSVPDRGDNEQFF

j_call: TRBJ1-5
v_call: TRBV10-3
clone_size: .
d_call: .
cdr3_nt: TGTGCCATCAGTGAAGGGAGATCCGCTGGACAGCCCCAGCATTTT
cdr3_aa: CAISEGRSAGQPQHF

j_call: TRBJ2-7
v_call: TRBV11-2
clone_size: .
d_call: TRBD2
cdr3_nt: TGTGCCAGCAGCTTCCTAGCGGGGACCCAGCAGTACTTC
cdr3_aa: CASSFLAGTQQYF

j_call: TRBJ2-3
v_call: TRBV5-1
clone_size: few
d_call: TRBD1
cdr3_nt: TGCGCCAGCAGCAAAGGGACAGGTAACACAGATACGCAGTATTTT
cdr3_aa: CASSKGTGNTDTQYF

j_call: TRBJ1-1
v_call: TRBV4-1
clone_size: few
d_call: TRBD1
cdr3_nt: TGCGCCAGCAGCCCAGGGACAGGCAAAATAATGAACACTGAAGCTTTCTTT
cdr3_aa: CASSPGTGKIMNTEAFF

j_call: TRBJ2-7
v_call: TRBV19
clone_size: .
d_call: TRBD1
cdr3_nt: TGTGCCAGTAGTACCCGGACAGGAGACTACGAGCAGTACTTC
cdr3_aa: CASSTRTGDYEQYF

j_call: TRBJ2-5
v_call: TRBV6-4
clone_size: few
d_call: .
cdr3_nt: TGTGCCAGCAGTGACTCCACAGGGCGCCAGTACTTC
cdr3_aa: CASSDSTGRQYF

j_call: TRBJ2-3
v_call: TRBV12-3/TRBV12-4
clone_size: .
d_call: TRBD1
cdr3_nt: TGTGCCAGCAGTCCGACAGGGGACAATACGCAGTATTTT
cdr3_aa: CASSPTGDNTQYF

j_call: TRBJ2-5
v_call: TRBV5-1
clone_size: .
d_call: .
cdr3_nt: TGCGCCAGCAGTCTCGGTTCGCAGGCCAATGAGCAGTACTTC
cdr3_aa: CASSLGSQANEQYF

j_call: TRBJ2-3
v_call: TRBV7-9
clone_size: .
d_call: .
cdr3_nt: TGTGCCAGCAGCTTAGACTCACTAGCCCGCACAGATACGCAGTATTTT
cdr3_aa: CASSLDSLARTDTQYF

j_call: TRBJ2-7
v_call: TRBV7-2
clone_size: .
d_call: .
cdr3_nt: TGTGCCAGCAGCTTCGGGAAATCCTACGAGCAGTACTTC
cdr3_aa: CASSFGKSYEQYF

j_call: TRBJ2-1
v_call: TRBV20-1
clone_size: .
d_call: TRBD2
cdr3_nt: TGCAGTGCTAGAGATCCTCTAGCGGGGGCGAATGAGCAGTTCTTC
cdr3_aa: CSARDPLAGANEQFF

j_call: TRBJ2-1
v_call: TRBV12-3/TRBV12-4
clone_size: few
d_call: TRBD2
cdr3_nt: TGTGCCAGCAGGACCAGCGGGGTCGGGGAGCAGTTCTTC
cdr3_aa: CASRTSGVGEQFF

j_call: TRBJ2-7
v_call: TRBV7-2
clone_size: .
d_call: TRBD2
cdr3_nt: TGTGCCAGCAGTCTCGGGGGGGCGCCCTCCTACGAGCAGTACTTC
cdr3_aa: CASSLGGAPSYEQYF

j_call: TRBJ1-5
v_call: TRBV20-1
clone_size: few
d_call: .
cdr3_nt: TGCAGTTCCACCAGGGATCCCGGAGGTCAGCCCCAGCATTTT
cdr3_aa: CSSTRDPGGQPQHF

j_call: TRBJ2-1
v_call: TRBV6-5
clone_size: .
d_call: .
cdr3_nt: TGTGCCAGCAGTTACTCAGAGAGGGACCCCCGGGGGCAGTTCTTC
cdr3_aa: CASSYSERDPRGQFF

j_call: TRBJ2-4
v_call: TRBV2
clone_size: .
d_call: TRBD1
cdr3_nt: TGTGCCAGCAGAGCCACCGGGACAGGGGGCGGTGAGCAGTACTTC
cdr3_aa: CASRATGTGGGEQYF

j_call: TRBJ2-4
v_call: TRBV23-1
clone_size: .
d_call: .
cdr3_nt: TGCGCCAGCAGTCCCCGGTGCCTTCCGGCCACCAAAAACATTCAGTACTTC
cdr3_aa: CASSPRCLPATKNIQYF

j_call: TRBJ2-7
v_call: TRBV5-4
clone_size: .
d_call: TRBD1
cdr3_nt: TGTGCCAGCAGCGCCCGGGACAGCTCCTACGAGCAGTACTTC
cdr3_aa: CASSARDSSYEQYF

j_call: TRBJ2-1
v_call: TRBV7-2
clone_size: many
d_call: TRBD1
cdr3_nt: TGTGCCAGCAGCTTGGACAGGGGGGTGGATGAGCAGTTCTTC
cdr3_aa: CASSLDRGVDEQFF

j_call: TRBJ2-7
v_call: TRBV5-1
clone_size: .
d_call: TRBD2
cdr3_nt: TGCGCCAGCAGCCCTGGGACTAGCGGGGGTGTCTCCTACGAGCAGTACTTC
cdr3_aa: CASSPGTSGGVSYEQYF

j_call: TRBJ1-4
v_call: TRBV4-3
clone_size: .
d_call: TRBD1
cdr3_nt: TGCGCCAGCAGCACCTCAGGGACAGGGAAAGAAAAACTGTTTTTT
cdr3_aa: CASSTSGTGKEKLFF

j_call: TRBJ2-7
v_call: TRBV20-1
clone_size: few
d_call: TRBD2
cdr3_nt: TGCAGTGCTAGAGTTGAAGCGGGGGTTTGGGAGCAGTACTTC
cdr3_aa: CSARVEAGVWEQYF

j_call: TRBJ2-7
v_call: TRBV7-6
clone_size: .
d_call: TRBD1
cdr3_nt: TGTGCCAGCAGCCCAAGGACAGGGCTCTACGAGCAGTACTTC
cdr3_aa: CASSPRTGLYEQYF

j_call: TRBJ2-3
v_call: TRBV27
clone_size: .
d_call: TRBD2
cdr3_nt: TGTGCCAGCGGACCCCGGGAGGGCACAGATACGCAGTATTTT
cdr3_aa: CASGPREGTDTQYF